This is a list of T cell receptor beta chains from one sample in a study of identifying expanded T cells in peripheral blood. Sequenced by immunoSEQ multiplex PCR; TCRdb stores in-frame clones only, minus some. The table records 90,000 to 120,000 clones, around 89% of them present only once. The sequenced sample was blood. The origin of the receptors is a person aged 18 to 75 in good health. The CDR3 runs from the conserved cysteine through the conserved F or W. The order of the fields is CDR3 length, clone size, D gene, V gene, J gene, CDR3 protein, CDR3 DNA. A D gene is named only where the DNA matches it firmly. The listing skips clone size in some rows; elsewhere it reads once, few, many or a size class.

CDR3 length: 15; clone size: -; D gene: TRBD1; V gene: TRBV6-5; J gene: TRBJ1-2; CDR3 protein: CASSYSGQGLYGYTF; CDR3 DNA: TGTGCCAGCAGTTACTCAGGACAGGGCTTATATGGCTACACCTTC
CDR3 length: 15; clone size: -; D gene: -; V gene: TRBV15; J gene: TRBJ1-5; CDR3 protein: CATGTRGPNNQPQHF; CDR3 DNA: TGTGCCACCGGGACTAGAGGGCCGAACAATCAGCCCCAGCATTTT
CDR3 length: 14; clone size: few; D gene: TRBD2; V gene: TRBV7-2; J gene: TRBJ2-7; CDR3 protein: CASSKTSGGYEQYF; CDR3 DNA: TGTGCCAGCAGTAAGACTAGCGGGGGCTACGAGCAGTACTTC
CDR3 length: 16; clone size: once; D gene: TRBD1; V gene: TRBV11-2; J gene: TRBJ2-7; CDR3 protein: CASSQGAPGQGFKQYF; CDR3 DNA: TGTGCCAGCAGCCAGGGGGCGCCGGGACAGGGTTTCAAGCAGTACTTC
CDR3 length: 10; clone size: -; D gene: -; V gene: TRBV20-1; J gene: TRBJ2-7; CDR3 protein: CSASSVEQYF; CDR3 DNA: TGCAGTGCTAGCTCCGTAGAGCAGTACTTC
CDR3 length: 12; clone size: -; D gene: TRBD2; V gene: TRBV10-3; J gene: TRBJ2-5; CDR3 protein: CAAGTIKETQYF; CDR3 DNA: TGTGCCGCGGGGACTATAAAAGAGACCCAGTACTTC
CDR3 length: 14; clone size: -; D gene: -; V gene: TRBV5-1; J gene: TRBJ1-6; CDR3 protein: CASSLAVNNSPLHF; CDR3 DNA: TGCGCCAGCAGCTTGGCCGTAAATAATTCACCCCTCCACTTT
CDR3 length: 14; clone size: -; D gene: -; V gene: TRBV18; J gene: TRBJ1-2; CDR3 protein: CASSPPGENYGYTF; CDR3 DNA: TGTGCCAGCTCACCACCGGGGGAGAATTATGGCTACACCTTC
CDR3 length: 14; clone size: -; D gene: TRBD2; V gene: TRBV7-2; J gene: TRBJ2-3; CDR3 protein: CASSLERGADTQYF; CDR3 DNA: TGTGCCAGCAGCTTAGAGCGGGGGGCTGATACGCAGTATTTT
CDR3 length: 14; clone size: -; D gene: TRBD1; V gene: TRBV5-1; J gene: TRBJ1-6; CDR3 protein: CASRLDRGNSPLHF; CDR3 DNA: TGCGCCAGCAGGCTGGACAGGGGTAATTCACCCCTCCACTTT
CDR3 length: 15; clone size: -; D gene: -; V gene: TRBV5-4; J gene: TRBJ2-5; CDR3 protein: CASSRQMVMGETQYF; CDR3 DNA: TGTGCCAGCAGCCGTCAGATGGTTATGGGGGAGACCCAGTACTTC
CDR3 length: 16; clone size: -; D gene: -; V gene: TRBV13; J gene: TRBJ2-7; CDR3 protein: CASSSRGAGSSYEQYF; CDR3 DNA: TGTGCCAGCAGCTCCCGGGGGGCAGGGAGCTCCTACGAGCAGTACTTC
CDR3 length: 14; clone size: -; D gene: -; V gene: TRBV19; J gene: TRBJ1-5; CDR3 protein: CASSIGSLGQPQHF; CDR3 DNA: TGTGCCAGTAGTATCGGCAGTCTGGGCCAGCCCCAGCATTTT
CDR3 length: 16; clone size: -; D gene: TRBD1; V gene: TRBV6-5; J gene: TRBJ1-2; CDR3 protein: CASSYQGERTGKGYTF; CDR3 DNA: TGTGCCAGCAGTTACCAGGGTGAAAGGACAGGGAAAGGCTACACCTTC
CDR3 length: 16; clone size: -; D gene: TRBD1; V gene: TRBV25-1; J gene: TRBJ2-7; CDR3 protein: CASSETGVRGGYEQYF; CDR3 DNA: TGTGCCAGCAGTGAGACAGGGGTTAGGGGAGGCTACGAGCAGTACTTC
CDR3 length: 14; clone size: -; D gene: TRBD2; V gene: TRBV10-2; J gene: TRBJ2-7; CDR3 protein: CASSEIGGDYEQYF; CDR3 DNA: TGCGCCAGCAGTGAAATCGGGGGGGACTACGAGCAGTACTTC
CDR3 length: 13; clone size: -; D gene: -; V gene: TRBV27; J gene: TRBJ2-5; CDR3 protein: CASSSRGRETQYF; CDR3 DNA: TGTGCCAGCAGTTCTCGGGGTAGAGAGACCCAGTACTTC
CDR3 length: 12; clone size: -; D gene: -; V gene: TRBV29-1; J gene: TRBJ2-1; CDR3 protein: CSVGGATDEQFF; CDR3 DNA: TGCAGCGTTGGTGGAGCGACTGATGAGCAGTTCTTC
CDR3 length: 15; clone size: -; D gene: TRBD2; V gene: TRBV7-9; J gene: TRBJ2-3; CDR3 protein: CASSSGLAGAGTQYF; CDR3 DNA: TGTGCCAGCAGCTCCGGACTAGCGGGGGCGGGTACGCAGTATTTT
CDR3 length: 12; clone size: -; D gene: -; V gene: TRBV18; J gene: TRBJ2-7; CDR3 protein: CASSVNSGEQYF; CDR3 DNA: TGTGCCAGCTCAGTCAACTCGGGGGAGCAGTACTTC
CDR3 length: 8; clone size: -; D gene: -; V gene: TRBV7-8; J gene: TRBJ1-1; CDR3 protein: CASSGAFF; CDR3 DNA: TGTGCCAGCAGTGGAGCTTTCTTT
CDR3 length: 15; clone size: -; D gene: TRBD1; V gene: TRBV5-1; J gene: TRBJ2-5; CDR3 protein: CASSSMDRGGETQYF; CDR3 DNA: TGCGCCAGCAGCTCCATGGACAGGGGAGGGGAGACCCAGTACTTC
CDR3 length: 15; clone size: -; D gene: -; V gene: TRBV6-1; J gene: TRBJ1-2; CDR3 protein: CASRGKGGGPYGYTF; CDR3 DNA: TGTGCCAGCCGTGGGAAGGGTGGAGGACCCTATGGCTACACCTTC
CDR3 length: 13; clone size: -; D gene: -; V gene: TRBV30; J gene: TRBJ2-7; CDR3 protein: CACSRSGAYEQYF; CDR3 DNA: TGTGCCTGCTCTCGTTCTGGGGCCTACGAGCAGTACTTC
CDR3 length: 15; clone size: -; D gene: -; V gene: TRBV9; J gene: TRBJ2-3; CDR3 protein: CASSAPPGGTDTQYF; CDR3 DNA: TGTGCCAGCAGCGCACCTCCGGGGGGCACAGATACGCAGTATTTT